Below are 10 T cell receptor beta chains sequenced from a single sample in a study of blood T cell repertoires in COVID-19. Clones were read by immunoSEQ multiplex PCR, and TCRdb kept only the in-frame ones, dropping some. The table has around 130,000 clones, approximately 90% seen once. Sequencing was carried out using peripheral blood. These receptors originate from a woman aged 45 to 65 with acute or convalescent COVID-19.

V is TRBV2 and J is TRBJ2-7, with D perhaps TRBD1 (6 bases). This CDR3 has 10 residues. Germline V CDR1 and CDR2: SNHLY, FYNNEI. CDR3 nucleotide sequence: TGTGTTCAGGGGACCTACGAGCAGTACTTC. Translated, it gives CVQGTYEQYF.

The V gene is TRBV9, the J gene TRBJ2-3, with 8 bases matching TRBD1. The V segment lost 4 bases and the J segment 5 bases; nucleotides outside the gene matches: 15. Germline CDR1 reads SGDLS; CDR2 reads YYNGEE. The CDR3 totals 17 residues. For the CDR3, the DNA is TGTGCCAGCAGCCCGAGGGGACAGGCCTTAAGACGAGATACGCAGTATTTT. Translated, it gives CASSPRGQALRRDTQYF. The whole variable domain, filled in from reference TRBV9 and TRBJ2-3, reads DSGVTQTPKHLITATGQRVTLRCSPRSGDLSVYWYQQSLDQGLQFLIQYYNGEERAKGNILERFSAQQFPDLHSELNLSSLELGDSALYFCASSPRGQALRRDTQYFGPGTRLTVL.

The chain joins TRBV5-4 to TRBJ2-7; the match to TRBD2 covers 10 bases. Losses at the gene ends were 3 bases for V and 2 bases for J; bases not matched to a gene: 8. The CDR3 extends over 16 amino acids. Germline V gives CDR1 SGHNT, CDR2 YYREEE (reference sequence). The CDR3: CASSSLAGGRPYEQYF. The CDR3 nucleotides are TGTGCCAGCAGCTCATTAGCGGGGGGCCGTCCCTACGAGCAGTACTTC.

This clone appeared a single time. The chain combines TRBV5-1 with TRBJ2-7; TRBD2 matches 11 bases. The CDR3 spans 17 residues. Trimming removed 4 bases from V and 2 bases from J; junction bases left unmatched: 11. CDR1 is SGHRS and CDR2 is YFSETQ in the germline V gene. CDR3 in DNA: TGCGCCAGCAGCCTTCGATCGACTAGCGGGGCGGCCTACGAGCAGTACTTC. Its translation is CASSLRSTSGAAYEQYF.

The J gene is TRBJ2-7, the V gene TRBV5-5, with D unclear. CDR1 is SGHKS, CDR2 YYEKEE, per germline (reference sequence). This CDR3 is 11 amino acids long. V dropped 2 bases and J dropped 3 bases, with 3 bases sitting between them. CDR3 in DNA: TGTGCCAGCAGCTTCGGCTACGAGCAGTACTTC. Translated, it gives CASSFGYEQYF.

V gene TRBV7-9 combines with J gene TRBJ2-1; 11 bases align to TRBD2. V trimming: 4 bases; J trimming: 1 base; junction bases outside the gene matches: 3. Germline lookup yields CDR1 SEHNR and CDR2 FQNEAQ (reference sequence). This CDR3 spans 16 amino acids. The CDR3 spells CASSSGTSGSYNEQFF. The CDR3 bases are TGTGCCAGCAGCTCCGGGACTAGCGGATCCTACAATGAGCAGTTCTTC. The full variable domain, with the rest looked up from reference TRBV7-9 and TRBJ2-1, is DTGVSQNPRHKITKRGQNVTFRCDPISEHNRLYWYRQTLGQGPEFLTYFQNEAQLEKSRLLSDRFSAERPKGSFSTLEIQRTEQGDSAMYLCASSSGTSGSYNEQFFGPGTRLTVL.

The gene calls are TRBV6-5 and TRBJ1-6; the match to TRBD1 covers 9 bases. CDR3 size: 15 residues. V gave up 5 bases and J gave up 10 bases; unmatched junction bases: 9. Germline CDR1 reads MNHEY; CDR2 reads SVGAGI. In nucleotides, the CDR3 is TGTGCCAGCAGTCCACCCGGGACAGGGAACTCACCCCTCCACTTT. It codes for CASSPPGTGNSPLHF.

The chain recombines TRBV15 with TRBJ1-5; TRBD1 matches at 9 bases. The V gene end was trimmed by 5 bases and the J gene end by 6 bases; junction bases not matched to a gene: 2. Germline V gene lookup returns CDR1 LNHNV and CDR2 YYDKDF (reference sequence). The CDR3 sequence is 13 residues long. CDR3 in amino acids: CATSGQGSQPQHF. The DNA for the CDR3 is TGTGCCACCAGCGGACAGGGGTCTCAGCCCCAGCATTTT.

For the CDR3, the DNA is TGTGCCATCAGTGAGGCTAGCGGGGGGTATACGCAGTATTTT. It translates to CAISEASGGYTQYF. The rearrangement links TRBV10-3 to TRBJ2-3, with 11 bases matching TRBD2. The trim removed 2 bases at V and 7 bases at J, leaving 2 bases unmatched. This CDR3 is built from 14 residues. Germline CDR1 ENHRY, CDR2 SYGVKD.

The V call is TRBV11-2, the J call TRBJ2-7; D is possibly TRBD1 (6 bases). The ends were cut back, 1 base at V and 1 base at J, with 8 bases in the middle. Germline V gene sequence: CDR1 SGHAT, CDR2 FQNNGV. This CDR3 spans 14 amino acids. As DNA, the CDR3 is TGTGCCAGCAGCTTAGGGGGGCAGTCCTACGAGCAGTACTTC. Translated: CASSLGGQSYEQYF.